The T cell receptor beta chain described here comes from a study of graft-versus-host responses after intestinal transplantation. Study in general: Each patient got anti-thymocyte globulin induction, then tacrolimus and steroids for approximately three years.

The CDR3 loop spans 17 amino acids. Looked up from germline, CDR1 is MGHRA and CDR2 is YSYEKL. V lost 0 bases, J lost 0 bases, and 5 bases stayed unmatched. General observations from the study: There was an association between peak levels of circulating GvH clones and early post-transplant HvG declines.

Generated by immunoSEQ multiplex PCR, the TCRdb table keeps only in-frame clones and is missing some. The sample shows around 100,000 clones, roughly 93% of them seen only once. As to this clone: As yet, its antigen is unknown.

The starting material was unstimulated CD8+ T cells sorted from spleen or lymph node cells, obtained before intestinal transplant. This TCR derives from a human donor who received an intestinal transplant. This chain uses TRBV4-1 with TRBJ1-3; TRBD1 aligns across 7 bases. As DNA, the CDR3 is TGCGCCAGCAGCCAAGACCCGGGACAGTTCTCTGGAAACACCATATATTTT. This encodes CASSQDPGQFSGNTIYF.